This TCR beta chain was profiled in a study of a mutant IDH1 vaccine in newly diagnosed glioma. About the study: The patients received vaccinations eight times, in weeks 1, 3, 5, 7, 11, 15, 19 and 23. With temozolomide cycles, or 4-6 weeks after radiotherapy alone, vaccination was started. Study-wide results and limits: Most patients, 85% to 95%, showed vaccine-induced immune responses.

Points on this clone: Its antigen is not known.

Germline V gene sequence: CDR1 LNHDA, CDR2 SQIVND (reference sequence). The CDR3 is 12 residues long. The V end was cut by 1 base, the J end by 7 bases, with 7 bases between. Regarding time point: week 11, during vaccination. Vaccination used 300 ug of mutant IDH1 20-mer peptide per dose, with topical imiquimod. Profiled with immunoSEQ multiplex PCR; TCRdb holds only in-frame clones, not every one. There are around 33,000 clones in the sample; 90% occur only once, and 20% lies in the top ten. Sequenced here: PBMCs, sampled from a glioma patient whose treatment included an IDH1 peptide vaccine. The receptor comes from a man aged 18 to 30 with glioma. V usage is TRBV19 and J usage is TRBJ1-2, with D hard to call. The CDR3 nucleotides are TGTGCCAGTAGTATAGTCCCCGGTGGCTACACCTTC. Its translation is CASSIVPGGYTF.